Sequencing of this T cell receptor (beta chain) was carried out in a study of blood T cell repertoires in COVID-19. Measured with immunoSEQ multiplex PCR; TCRdb has only the in-frame clones, and not every one. The sample records approximately 500,000 clones, 70% to 90% being singletons. Sequencing was carried out using peripheral blood. The source is a woman aged 50 to 60 with COVID-19, enrolled during active disease.

The DNA for the CDR3 is TGTGCCAGCAGCCCGACAGGGGGTAACTATGGCTACACCTTC. Its protein product is CASSPTGGNYGYTF. The rearrangement links TRBV7-3 to TRBJ1-2, with 9 bases that match TRBD1. Unmatched junction bases numbered 2, after V lost 5 bases and J lost 1 base. Germline V gene lookup returns CDR1 SGHTA and CDR2 FQGTGA. This CDR3 contains 14 residues. Full variable domain (missing parts from reference TRBV7-3 and TRBJ1-2): GAGVSQTPSNKVTEKGKYVELRCDPISGHTALYWYRQSLGQGPEFLIYFQGTGAADDSGLPNDRFFAVRPEGSVSTLKIQRTERGDSAVYLCASSPTGGNYGYTFGSGTRLTVV.